The present T cell receptor beta chain was sequenced within a study of radiotherapy plus CTLA-4 blockade in lung cancer. The CDR3 length is 15 residues. V gave up 3 bases and J gave up 0 bases, with 12 bases separating them. Germline V gene lookup returns CDR1 SNHLY and CDR2 FYNNEI. Assay used: immunoSEQ multiplex PCR; TCRdb lists only in-frame clones, some missing. Counted here are about 87,000 clones, approximately 86% occurring once; the ten biggest clones make up over 15%. As to this clone: Its target is not known.

Study outcomes and limitations: Radiotherapy with ipilimumab was followed by blood expansion of tumor-derived clones.

J is TRBJ2-7 and V is TRBV2; D call uncertain. The sequencing used peripheral blood, collected from a patient treated with radiotherapy plus ipilimumab. The TCR sequence derives from a human donor with non-small cell lung cancer that progressed on radiotherapy plus ipilimumab. CDR3 nucleotide sequence: TGTGCCAGCAGTGATTTTAAGGGCCACTCCTACGAGCAGTACTTC. Translating it yields CASSDFKGHSYEQYF.